What follows are 31 T cell receptor beta chains derived from one specimen sequenced in a study of long-term antiretroviral therapy in people with HIV. Running of the v3.0 immunoSEQ assay took place at survey level. Sequenced by immunoSEQ multiplex PCR; TCRdb stores in-frame clones only, minus some. The data contain about 27,000 clones, around three quarters of them singletons. The specimen comprised unsorted PBMCs, sampled 0.5 years after starting antiretroviral therapy. The receptor set was obtained from a woman between 35 and 50 years old with HIV.

The J gene is TRBJ1-1, the V gene TRBV6-5; a possible D gene is TRBD1 (6 bases). V lost 7 bases, J lost 6 bases, and 15 bases lay in between. CDR1 and CDR2 from the germline V gene are MNHEY and SVGAGI. This CDR3 has 13 residues. The CDR3: CASMGGAYAEAFF. CDR3 DNA: TGTGCCAGCATGGGGGGCGCGTATGCTGAAGCTTTCTTT.

The chain carries TRBV4-2 and TRBJ2-5; D is possibly TRBD2 (6 bases). CDR1 LGHNA and CDR2 YNFKEQ come from the germline V gene. There are 15 residues in the CDR3. The germline V and J ends were trimmed by 1 base and 0 bases, with 9 bases remaining between them. The CDR3 reads CASSQVAGNQETQYF. Written as DNA, the CDR3 is TGTGCCAGCAGCCAAGTTGCGGGGAACCAAGAGACCCAGTACTTC.

This clone was seen more than once but under ten times. The chain is built from TRBV2 and TRBJ2-2, with unresolved D. This CDR3 comprises 15 residues. Germline V CDR1 and CDR2: SNHLY, FYNNEI. V was shortened by 6 bases and J by 1 base, with 12 bases between the two germline ends. The DNA for the CDR3 is TGTGCCAGCAGAGATAGGACGGGGAACACCGGGGAGCTGTTTTTT. Encoded protein: CASRDRTGNTGELFF.

The CDR3 region is CASSAGTSGSSYEQYF. CDR3 DNA: TGCGCCAGCAGCGCCGGGACTAGCGGGAGTTCCTACGAGCAGTACTTC. The rearrangement links TRBV5-1 to TRBJ2-7; 14 bases agree with TRBD2. Germline CDR1 is SGHRS and CDR2 is YFSETQ. This CDR3 contains 16 residues. The V and J ends lost 4 bases and 1 base, in that order; junction bases with no gene match: 4.

This chain joins TRBV11-2 and TRBJ2-7; 10 bases fit TRBD2. Germline V CDR1 and CDR2: SGHAT, FQNNGV. CDR3 length equals 16 residues. V shed 0 bases and J 5 bases; nucleotides not matched to a gene: 7. The CDR3 reads CASSLEAGGQLHEQYF. Here the CDR3 DNA reads TGTGCCAGCAGCTTAGAAGCGGGGGGGCAATTACACGAGCAGTACTTC.

The rearrangement uses TRBV7-2 and TRBJ2-3, with 13 bases matching TRBD2. Trimming cost V 4 bases and J 9 bases; bases outside gene matches: 7. Germline-derived CDR1 and CDR2 are SGHTA and FQGNSA. The CDR3 has 15 residues. The CDR3, as DNA: TGTGCCAGCAGCTCATACGCGGGACTAGCGGGGACGCAGTATTTT. It codes for CASSSYAGLAGTQYF.

The rearrangement uses TRBV7-3 and TRBJ1-1; no clear D gene. Trimming removed 1 base from V and 2 bases from J, with 11 bases in between. The CDR3 is 15 amino acids. Germline V gene sequence: CDR1 SGHTA, CDR2 FQGTGA. The CDR3 bases are TGTGCCAGCAGCTTAATGGGCGAAGTAAACACTGAAGCTTTCTTT. This gives the protein CASSLMGEVNTEAFF.

This clone was counted only a few times. The chain carries TRBV4-2 and TRBJ1-2; a weak D match, TRBD1 (5 bases). The CDR3 extends over 15 amino acids. With 0 bases removed from V and 4 bases from J, the gap between germline ends came to 12 bases. The germline V gene has CDR1 LGHNA and CDR2 YNFKEQ. The CDR3 region is CASSQDYGRGYGYTF. The CDR3 DNA sequence: TGTGCCAGCAGCCAAGATTACGGAAGGGGCTATGGCTACACCTTC.

The chain is built from TRBV19 and TRBJ2-5; TRBD1 aligns across 10 bases. This CDR3 is 13 amino acids long. The junction had 4 bases not matched to a gene; V was cut back by 6 bases and J by 6 bases. Germline CDR1 is LNHDA and CDR2 is SQIVND (reference sequence). The CDR3 region has the DNA TGTGCCAGTAGGACAGGGGGCATGAAGACCCAGTACTTC. The encoded protein is CASRTGGMKTQYF.

The chain recombines TRBV6-5 with TRBJ1-1; the D gene is possibly TRBD1 (5 bases). This CDR3 is 15 amino acids long. CDR1 MNHEY and CDR2 SVGAGI come from the germline V gene. V lost 2 bases and J lost 1, with 11 bases in between. The CDR3 nucleotides are TGTGCCAGCAGTTACCATGCAGGGAGGAACACTGAAGCTTTCTTT. It is translated as CASSYHAGRNTEAFF.

The genes are TRBV6-1 and TRBJ1-5; 8 bases agree with TRBD1. V lost 4 bases to trimming and J lost 11 bases; unmatched junction nucleotides: 10. The germline gives CDR1 MNHNS, CDR2 SASEGT. This CDR3 region has 14 residues. The chain's CDR3 is CASSATGGVRTQHF. CDR3 DNA sequence: TGTGCCAGCAGTGCCACAGGGGGGGTAAGGACCCAGCATTTT.

This sequence joins TRBV7-9 and TRBJ2-2; the match to TRBD1 covers 9 bases. Germline V gene lookup returns CDR1 SEHNR and CDR2 FQNEAQ (reference sequence). The CDR3 consists of 16 residues. The junction had 2 bases not matched to a gene; V was cut back by 1 base and J by 2 bases. CDR3 bases: TGTGCCAGCAGCTTAGTGGGACAGGGAAACACCGGGGAGCTGTTTTTT. Its translation: CASSLVGQGNTGELFF.

The chain recombines TRBV15 with TRBJ2-1; weak D call: TRBD1 (7 bases). Germline V gene sequence: CDR1 LNHNV, CDR2 YYDKDF (reference sequence). The CDR3 contains 16 residues. V was shortened by 5 bases and J by 4 bases, with 18 bases between the two germline ends. The CDR3 protein is CATSARRGTDYNEQFF. The CDR3 DNA is TGTGCCACCAGCGCCAGGAGGGGGACAGATTACAATGAGCAGTTCTTC.

This clone was counted a few times. This sequence joins TRBV7-9 and TRBJ2-7; D call uncertain. The CDR3 is 13 amino acids. The V and J ends lost 0 bases and 5 bases respectively, with 8 bases between them. Germline V gene sequence: CDR1 SEHNR, CDR2 FQNEAQ (reference sequence). The CDR3 DNA follows: TGTGCCAGCAGCTTAGCGCAGTGGGACGAGCAGTACTTC. Translating it yields CASSLAQWDEQYF.

The rearrangement links TRBV28 to TRBJ2-7; no definite D call. This CDR3 has 14 residues. The germline V gene encodes CDR1 MDHEN and CDR2 SYDVKM. Trimming pared 6 bases from V and 0 bases from J, leaving 12 bases between. CDR3 in amino acids: CASSQIPSSYEQYF. In nucleotides, the CDR3 is TGTGCCAGCAGCCAGATTCCCAGCTCCTACGAGCAGTACTTC. The variable domain in full, completed from reference TRBV28 and TRBJ2-7, reads DVKVTQSSRYLVKRTGEKVFLECVQDMDHENMFWYRQDPGLGLRLIYFSYDVKMKEKGDIPEGYSVSREKKERFSLILESASTNQTSMYLCASSQIPSSYEQYFGPGTRLTVT.

This clone was counted only a few times. V gene TRBV5-4 combines with J gene TRBJ1-2; D remains ambiguous. The CDR3 length is 15 residues. CDR1 is SGHNT, CDR2 YYREEE, per germline (reference sequence). Trimming took off 0 bases at V and 4 bases at J, with 13 bases between the two ends. CDR3: CASSLELGSGYGYTF. Here the CDR3 DNA reads TGTGCCAGCAGCTTGGAATTGGGGTCGGGCTATGGCTACACCTTC.

The V and J genes are TRBV6-6 and TRBJ1-2; D not resolved. The V gene's germline CDR1 is MNHNY and CDR2 SVGAGI (reference sequence). Trimming pared 6 bases from V and 0 bases from J, leaving 11 bases between. This CDR3 contains 14 residues. For the CDR3, the DNA is TGTGCCAGCAGCCAGACCTTCACTAACTATGGCTACACCTTC. Amino acids: CASSQTFTNYGYTF.

This chain's CDR3 is CASSQGETGRGSYEQYF. The CDR3, as DNA: TGCGCCAGCAGCCAGGGTGAGACAGGACGAGGGAGCTACGAGCAGTACTTC. The chain is built from TRBV4-1 and TRBJ2-7; D is possibly TRBD1 (6 bases). Trimming shortened V by 3 bases and J by 3 bases, and 21 bases separated the two germline ends. The CDR3 has 17 amino acids. Germline lookup yields CDR1 MGHRA and CDR2 YSYEKL.

The chain couples TRBV5-4 to TRBJ1-4; D is perhaps TRBD1 (6 bases). V was pared by 3 bases and J by 3 bases, with 9 bases between. The CDR3 covers 14 residues. The V gene's germline CDR1 is SGHNT and CDR2 YYREEE (reference sequence). The CDR3 coding sequence is TGTGCCAGCAGCTATGGACAGTCTAATGAAAAACTGTTTTTT. It encodes CASSYGQSNEKLFF. The whole variable domain, filled in from reference TRBV5-4 and TRBJ1-4, reads ETGVTQSPTHLIKTRGQQVTLRCSSQSGHNTVSWYQQALGQGPQFIFQYYREEENGRGNFPPRFSGLQFPNYSSELNVNALELDDSALYLCASSYGQSNEKLFFGSGTQLSVL.

The J gene is TRBJ2-1, the V gene TRBV18, with a possible D match to TRBD1 (5 bases). The germline V gene encodes CDR1 KGHSH and CDR2 LQKENI. V gave up 4 bases and J gave up 0 bases, with 16 bases separating them. The CDR3 is 17 residues long. CDR3 bases: TGTGCCAGCTCACTGGACACAGGCTCTCGCTCCTACAATGAGCAGTTCTTC. This encodes CASSLDTGSRSYNEQFF.

V and J are TRBV2 and TRBJ2-5; TRBD2 matches 8 bases. Germline loops: CDR1 SNHLY, CDR2 FYNNEI. With V trimmed by 0 bases and J by 5 bases, 5 bases remained unmatched. This CDR3 has 15 residues. CDR3 nucleotides: TGTGCCAGCAGTGAAGCTGTAGCGGGGAGGGAGACCCAGTACTTC. Residues: CASSEAVAGRETQYF.

This sequence joins TRBV15 and TRBJ1-1; D is unresolved. The V and J ends lost 1 base and 1 base respectively, with 10 bases between them. This CDR3 comprises 15 residues. Germline values: CDR1 LNHNV, CDR2 YYDKDF (reference sequence). This CDR3 is CATSRGARTNTEAFF. In DNA form, the CDR3 reads TGTGCCACCAGCAGAGGAGCGAGGACGAACACTGAAGCTTTCTTT.

The J gene is TRBJ1-5, the V gene TRBV7-2, with 9 bases fitting TRBD1. The CDR3 is made up of 14 amino acids. Trimming at V came to 4 bases and at J to 6 bases, leaving 4 bases not matched to a gene. Germline V gives CDR1 SGHTA, CDR2 FQGNSA. The CDR3 sequence: CASSSGQGVQPQHF. The CDR3 nucleotides are TGTGCCAGCAGCTCGGGACAGGGCGTTCAGCCCCAGCATTTT.

The genes are TRBV30 and TRBJ1-3, with D hard to call. The CDR3 length is 13 residues. From germline, CDR1 is GTSNPN and CDR2 SVGIG (reference sequence). V was pared by 6 bases and J by 0 bases, with 9 bases between. The CDR3 sequence: CACAADSGNTIYF. CDR3 sequence (DNA): TGTGCCTGCGCGGCTGACTCTGGAAACACCATATATTTT.

The rearrangement joins TRBV5-4 to TRBJ2-7; 8 bases are shared with TRBD1. There are 16 residues in the CDR3. Germline trimming cut 0 bases from V and 7 bases from J; bases unmatched to any gene: 12. Germline V gives CDR1 SGHNT, CDR2 YYREEE (reference sequence). Written as DNA, the CDR3 is TGTGCCAGCAGCTTGGTCCTGACAGGGGTGGTGGGGGAGCAGTACTTC. As protein: CASSLVLTGVVGEQYF.

The chain uses TRBV28 and TRBJ1-5; 8 bases agree with TRBD1. The germline gives CDR1 MDHEN, CDR2 SYDVKM. The CDR3 has 15 residues. V shed 3 bases, J shed 6 bases, and the junction held 7 bases outside the gene matches. The CDR3 DNA is TGTGCCAGCAGTTTGGGGCAGGGGGCATCTCAGCCCCAGCATTTT. Protein sequence: CASSLGQGASQPQHF.

The genes are TRBV4-2 and TRBJ2-5; D possibly corresponds to TRBD2 (7 bases). Trimming removed 4 bases at V and 2 bases at J, with 17 bases between. Germline V gene sequence: CDR1 LGHNA, CDR2 YNFKEQ. This CDR3 has 16 amino acids. The CDR3 here is CASSRGGGVLQETQYF. The CDR3 nucleotides read TGTGCCAGCAGCCGGGGGGGCGGGGTACTACAAGAGACCCAGTACTTC.

The CDR3 sequence is CASARQSNQPQHF. The CDR3 DNA sequence: TGCGCCAGCGCGCGACAGAGCAATCAGCCCCAGCATTTT. This chain links TRBV10-2 with TRBJ1-5, with a weak D call TRBD1 (5 bases). Trimming removed 8 bases from V and 1 base from J, with 9 bases in between. The germline V gene encodes CDR1 WSHSY and CDR2 SAAADI. CDR3 length equals 13 residues.

By share, this clone counts as medium-sized. The chain uses TRBV5-1 and TRBJ2-7; D could derive from TRBD1 or TRBD2 (5 bases each). The CDR3 sequence is 15 residues long. V was trimmed by 5 bases and J by 4 bases, leaving 19 bases between them. Germline assignment: CDR1 SGHRS and CDR2 YFSETQ. The CDR3 DNA sequence: TGCGCCAGCAGTTCTAGCCCGGGACCGCCATACGAGCAGTACTTC. Translated, it gives CASSSSPGPPYEQYF. Full variable domain (missing parts from reference TRBV5-1 and TRBJ2-7): KAGVTQTPRYLIKTRGQQVTLSCSPISGHRSVSWYQQTPGQGLQFLFEYFSETQRNKGNFPGRFSGRQFSNSRSEMNVSTLELGDSALYLCASSSSPGPPYEQYFGPGTRLTVT.

This clone was seen a handful of times. The chain uses TRBV9 and TRBJ2-2; TRBD1 might be the D (6 bases). The ends were cut back, 5 bases at V and 0 bases at J, with 11 bases in the middle. This CDR3 has 15 residues. The germline gives CDR1 SGDLS, CDR2 YYNGEE. The CDR3 DNA is TGTGCCAGCAGGTACAGGGATTCGAACACCGGGGAGCTGTTTTTT. Its protein product is CASRYRDSNTGELFF.

The chain combines TRBV6-5 with TRBJ1-1; TRBD1 is a possible D gene (5 bases). The germline CDR1 and CDR2 sequences are MNHEY and SVGAGI. The CDR3 contains 11 residues. V lost 6 bases, J lost 8 bases, and 10 bases lay in between. CDR3 loop: CASSLQGEAFF. DNA of the CDR3: TGTGCCAGCAGCCTTCAGGGAGAAGCTTTCTTT.